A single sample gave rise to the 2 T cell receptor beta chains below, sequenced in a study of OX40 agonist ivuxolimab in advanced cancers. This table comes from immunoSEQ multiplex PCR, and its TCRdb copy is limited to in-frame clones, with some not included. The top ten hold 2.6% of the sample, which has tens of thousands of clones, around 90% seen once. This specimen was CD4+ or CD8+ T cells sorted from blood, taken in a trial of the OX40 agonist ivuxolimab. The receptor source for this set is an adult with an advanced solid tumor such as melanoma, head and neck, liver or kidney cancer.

The CDR3 region has the DNA TGTGCCAGCTCACCACAAAAGGGGACTAGCGGCTCCTACGAGCAGTACTTC. Protein: CASSPQKGTSGSYEQYF. The genes are TRBV18 and TRBJ2-7; 11 positions agree with TRBD2. This CDR3 has 17 residues. The V and J ends lost 1 base and 0 bases, in that order; junction bases with no gene match: 5. CDR1 is KGHSH and CDR2 is LQKENI in the germline V gene.

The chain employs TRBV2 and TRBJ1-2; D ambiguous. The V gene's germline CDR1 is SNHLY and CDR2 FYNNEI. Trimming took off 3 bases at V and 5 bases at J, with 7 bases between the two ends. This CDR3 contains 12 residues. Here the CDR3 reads CASSDSGYGYTF. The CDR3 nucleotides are TGTGCCAGCAGTGACAGTGGGTATGGCTACACCTTC. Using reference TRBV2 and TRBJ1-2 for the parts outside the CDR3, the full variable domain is EPEVTQTPSHQVTQMGQEVILRCVPISNHLYFYWYRQILGQKVEFLVSFYNNEISEKSEIFDDQFSVERPDGSNFTLKIRSTKLEDSAMYFCASSDSGYGYTFGSGTRLTVV.